This TCR beta chain stems from a study of blood T cell repertoires in COVID-19. About the study: From the United States, Italy and Spain came samples of acute and convalescent COVID-19. Sample material is recorded as cDNA or gDNA derived from T cells, B-cell-depleted T cells, or PBMCs.

Authors' analysis steps: For nucleated cells, counts were estimated from reference gene primer amplification. Repertoires were generated with immunoSEQ multiplex PCR, while TCRdb's copy carries only in-frame clones and drops some. V, J and clone size were drawn from that table, and D and trimming were deduced from the DNA. The sample holds 160,000 or so clones; roughly nine tenths are singletons and the top ten take approximately 2.4%. CDR3 length: 13 residues. The germline V gene has CDR1 SGHTA and CDR2 FQGNSA. V was cut by 1 base and J by 5 bases, with 8 bases left in between. The receptor comes from a woman between 65 and 79 years old with acute or convalescent COVID-19. The sequencing input was peripheral blood. The chain combines TRBV7-2 with TRBJ2-5, with D hard to call. The CDR3 region is CASSLGQRETQYF. In DNA, the CDR3 is TGTGCCAGCAGCTTAGGGCAGAGGGAGACCCAGTACTTC.